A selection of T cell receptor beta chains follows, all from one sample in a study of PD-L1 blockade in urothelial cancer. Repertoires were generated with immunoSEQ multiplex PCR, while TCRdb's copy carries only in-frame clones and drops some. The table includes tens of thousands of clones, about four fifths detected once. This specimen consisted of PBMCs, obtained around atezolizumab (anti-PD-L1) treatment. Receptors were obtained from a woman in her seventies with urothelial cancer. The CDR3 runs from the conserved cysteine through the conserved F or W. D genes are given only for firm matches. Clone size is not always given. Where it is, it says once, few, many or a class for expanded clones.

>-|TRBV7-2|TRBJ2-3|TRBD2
CASSARLGGVSDTQYF
TGTGCCAGCAGCGCTCGCCTCGGGGGGGTTTCAGATACGCAGTATTTT
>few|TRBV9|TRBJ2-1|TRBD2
CASSQPGGSYNEQFF
TGTGCCAGCAGCCAGCCGGGGGGCTCCTACAATGAGCAGTTCTTC
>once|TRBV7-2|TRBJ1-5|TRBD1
CASSRVAGTASNQPQHF
TGTGCCAGCAGCCGCGTAGCCGGGACAGCGAGCAATCAGCCCCAGCATTTT
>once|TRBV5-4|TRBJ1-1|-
CASAALGGNMNTEAFF
TGTGCCAGCGCCGCCCTAGGAGGGAACATGAACACTGAAGCTTTCTTT
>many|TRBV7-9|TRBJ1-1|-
CASSPQGSGTEAFF
TGTGCCAGCAGCCCACAGGGTTCTGGGACTGAAGCTTTCTTT
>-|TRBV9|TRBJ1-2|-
CASSTGLGYGYTF
TGTGCCAGCAGTACAGGCTTGGGCTATGGCTACACCTTC
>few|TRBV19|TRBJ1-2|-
CASSSSAGNYGYTF
TGTGCCAGTAGCTCCTCTGCGGGGAACTATGGCTACACCTTC
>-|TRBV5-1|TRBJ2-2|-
CASSPQTGLELFF
TGCGCCAGCAGCCCACAGACAGGCCTTGAGCTGTTTTTT
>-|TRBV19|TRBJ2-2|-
CASIPAGAGELFF
TGTGCCAGTATCCCTGCAGGGGCCGGGGAGCTGTTTTTT
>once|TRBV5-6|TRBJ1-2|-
CASSLMRQEASYGYTF
TGTGCCAGCAGCTTGATGCGACAGGAGGCGAGCTATGGCTACACCTTC
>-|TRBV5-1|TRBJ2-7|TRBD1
CASSFSDRYYEQYF
TGCGCCAGCAGCTTCTCGGACAGGTACTACGAGCAGTACTTC
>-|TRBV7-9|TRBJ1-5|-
CASSDTGRGQPQHF
TGTGCCAGCAGCGACACAGGGAGAGGTCAGCCCCAGCATTTT
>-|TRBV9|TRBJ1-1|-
CASSAMGMGNTEAFF
TGTGCCAGCAGCGCCATGGGCATGGGGAACACTGAAGCTTTCTTT
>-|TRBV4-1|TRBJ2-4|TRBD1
CASSRDGTELAKNIQYF
TGCGCCAGCAGCCGAGACGGGACAGAACTAGCCAAAAACATTCAGTACTTC
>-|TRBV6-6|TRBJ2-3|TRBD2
CASSYPRETPTDTQYF
TGTGCCAGCAGTTACCCGCGGGAGACCCCCACCGATACGCAGTATTTT
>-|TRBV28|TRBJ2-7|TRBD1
CASNTQGTVYEQYF
TGTGCCAGCAACACACAGGGGACAGTTTACGAGCAGTACTTC
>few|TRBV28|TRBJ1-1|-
CASSIPGVYDTEAFF
TGTGCCAGCAGCATTCCAGGGGTATACGACACTGAAGCTTTCTTT
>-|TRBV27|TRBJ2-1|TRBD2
CASSPSGGPYNEQFF
TGTGCCAGCAGTCCTAGCGGGGGCCCATACAATGAGCAGTTCTTC
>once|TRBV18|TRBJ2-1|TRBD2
CASSPGLAGENEQFF
TGTGCCAGCTCACCGGGACTAGCGGGGGAAAATGAGCAGTTCTTC
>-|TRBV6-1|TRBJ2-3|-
CASSEQRSTDTQYF
TGTGCCAGCAGTGAACAGAGGAGCACAGATACGCAGTATTTT
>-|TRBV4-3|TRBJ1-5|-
CASSQDYPGSDQPQHF
TGCGCCAGCAGCCAAGATTACCCAGGGTCGGATCAGCCCCAGCATTTT
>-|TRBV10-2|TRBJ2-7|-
CASSGLARYEQYF
TGCGCCAGCAGTGGGCTAGCGAGGTACGAGCAGTACTTC
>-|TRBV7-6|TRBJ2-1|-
CASSLTGNEQFF
TGTGCCAGCAGCTTAACGGGTAATGAGCAGTTCTTC
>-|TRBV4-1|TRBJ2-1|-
CASSQVSGAYNEQFF
TGCGCCAGCAGCCAAGTTTCAGGGGCGTACAATGAGCAGTTCTTC